Each of the 2 T cell receptor beta chains below was sequenced from the same sample in a study of chronic HIV infection and antiretroviral therapy (dated by TCRdb to between 2015 and 2016). To prepare the library, 5' RACE was applied. The instrument given in TCRdb is Illumina MiSeq. The raw public data were reprocessed by TCRdb itself: fastp quality trimming at Q25, MiXCR clonotype calling, in-frame beta chains only. Identical CDR3 protein sequences are pooled into one entry, listed with their most common genes and DNA. Recorded for this sample are about 48,000 distinct CDR3 sequences; 15% to 20% of them occurred a single time. 2.5% to 3% of the sample belongs to the ten largest clones. The sequenced sample was peripheral blood. The source of these receptors is an adult who had HIV and had not received antiretroviral therapy, or was an uninfected healthy control (not recorded which).

V and J are TRBV6-8 and TRBJ2-6; TRBD1 matches at 8 bases. Germline trimming cut 0 bases from V and 2 bases from J; bases unmatched to any gene: 3. Germline CDR1 is MNHGY and CDR2 is SAAAGT. There are 17 residues in the CDR3. As DNA, the CDR3 is TGTGCCAGCAGTTACTCAAGACAGGGGACTGGGGCCAACGTCCTGACTTTC. Residues: CASSYSRQGTGANVLTF.

This clonotype was seen more than once but under ten times. This chain uses TRBV4-1 with TRBJ2-1, with 7 bases identical to TRBD2. The CDR3 loop spans 16 amino acids. Germline CDR1 is MGHRA and CDR2 is YSYEKL. J was trimmed by 5 bases and V by 1 base; bases with no gene match: 8. This CDR3 is CASSQVRGGVHNEQFF. The CDR3 nucleotides are TGCGCCAGCAGCCAAGTAAGGGGAGGGGTACACAATGAGCAGTTCTTC.